This entry is about one TCR beta chain. Germline V CDR1 and CDR2: MGHRA, YSYEKL. Trimming took 0 bases from V and 1 from J; bases not matched to a gene: 2. This CDR3 is 17 amino acids long. The data were obtained in a study of T-cell memory formation after mild COVID-19. One entry per CDR3 protein results from TCRdb running MiXCR on the 5' RACE reads. The sample shows around 190,000 distinct CDR3 sequences, less than 20% of them seen only once. The chain uses TRBV4-1 and TRBJ2-4; 11 bases map to TRBD1. The TCR sequence derives from a man between 18 and 29 years old who had mild COVID-19 (a few samples of this study predate the infection). Cell type and time point are not known. The sequencing sample was made of PBMCs or a T cell subset sorted from them (not recorded which). The CDR3 bases are TGCGCCAGCAGCCAAGAGGGGACAGGGGGGGCCAAAAACATTCAGTACTTC. Its protein is CASSQEGTGGAKNIQYF.